The 14 T cell receptor beta chains below come from one sample, sequenced in a study of T-cell reconstitution after alpha-beta-depleted transplantation in children listed by TCRdb under 2016. Library generation was performed with PCR. Sequenced on an Illumina HiSeq 2500. Molecular barcoding was employed in the preparation of TCR libraries, with unique molecular identifiers being used to normalize TCRbeta repertoire quantification. TCRdb ran its own pipeline on the public reads, namely fastp trimming at Q25 and MiXCR clone calling, and kept in-frame beta chains. Here each entry gathers all rows of one CDR3 protein and keeps the most common genes and DNA. Present in this sample are 800,000 to 1,000,000 distinct CDR3 sequences, about 30% of which were seen just once. 28% of the sample is taken by the ten largest. The treatment or condition label corresponds to: allogeneic hematopoietic cell transplantation with graft depleted of TCRalphabeta T cells and CD19 B cells.

The sequencing here drew on PBMCs, mostly from graft donor cells, taken 360 days after TCRalphabeta/CD19-depleted stem cell transplant. The receptors shown here come from a boy younger than two who had a stem cell transplant for SCID, so the T cells may come from the graft donor.

Concerning this clonotype: Because the CDR3 is missing its conserved closing phenylalanine or tryptophan, this is likely a read error. The chain is built from TRBV12-3 or TRBV12-4 and TRBJ1-2, with TRBD1 identical over 9 bases. With V trimmed by 0 bases and J by 5 bases, 7 bases remained unmatched. This CDR3 is built from 16 residues. CDR3 coding DNA: TGTGCCAGCAGTTTAGCGGCTCGGGACAGGGAGTATGGCTACACCTGC. This sequence encodes CASSLAARDREYGYTC.

This clonotype was recorded a few times. V gene TRBV5-1 combines with J gene TRBJ2-7; TRBD1 agrees at 7 bases. Trimming cost V 4 bases and J 4 bases; bases outside gene matches: 8. Germline CDR1 is SGHRS and CDR2 is YFSETQ. The CDR3 is 14 residues long. The CDR3 here is CASSARQGPYEQYF. CDR3 DNA: TGCGCCAGCAGCGCCCGACAGGGCCCGTACGAGCAGTACTTC.

The J gene is TRBJ2-2, the V gene TRBV6-5; D perhaps matches TRBD2 (6 bases). V lost 0 bases to trimming and J lost 7 bases, with 18 bases between them. CDR3 size: 17 residues. Germline V gene data show CDR1 as MNHEY and CDR2 as SVGAGI. The CDR3 DNA reads TGTGCCAGCAGTTACTCGATGCGGGGCCTCGTCGACGGGGAGCTGTTTTTT. It codes for CASSYSMRGLVDGELFF.

This clonotype appeared a few times. This sequence joins TRBV9 and TRBJ2-5; possibly TRBD2 for D (5 bases). Germline V CDR1 and CDR2: SGDLS, YYNGEE. The V end lost 2 bases, the J end lost 7 bases, and 18 bases lay between the germline ends. The CDR3 loop spans 15 amino acids. The DNA for the CDR3 is TGTGCCAGCAGCGTTACGAGCGGCCGGTCGGGGACCCAGTACTTC. This sequence encodes CASSVTSGRSGTQYF.

This clonotype showed up just a few times. This chain connects TRBV12-3 or TRBV12-4 to TRBJ2-7; the D call may be TRBD1 or TRBD2 (5 bases each). Trimming took 4 bases from V and 2 from J, leaving 6 bases between them. This CDR3 contains 12 residues. As DNA, the CDR3 is TGTGCCAGCAGTTGGGACCCCTACGAGCAGTACTTC. Its protein is CASSWDPYEQYF.

The sample holds a few counts of this clonotype. The J gene is TRBJ1-1, the V gene TRBV20-1; no firm D call. This CDR3 comprises 17 residues. The germline V and J ends were trimmed by 0 bases and 0 bases, with 17 bases remaining between them. Per germline, CDR1 DFQATT and CDR2 SNEGSKA (reference sequence). CDR3: CSAREGRRSPLNTEAFF. CDR3 nucleotide sequence: TGCAGTGCTAGAGAGGGCCGCCGGAGCCCCTTGAACACTGAAGCTTTCTTT.

This clonotype was counted a few times. V gene TRBV20-1 combines with J gene TRBJ1-1; D is perhaps TRBD1 (6 bases). The V end lost 0 bases, the J end lost 1 base, and 21 bases lay between the germline ends. Germline V gene data show CDR1 as DFQATT and CDR2 as SNEGSKA (reference sequence). This CDR3 comprises 18 residues. CDR3 sequence: CSARDLGGGPGRNTEAFF. The CDR3 bases are TGCAGTGCTAGAGATCTGGGTGGGGGGCCGGGGAGGAACACTGAAGCTTTCTTT.

V and J are TRBV20-1 and TRBJ2-2; no definite D call. The V gene lost 3 bases and the J gene lost 1 base, with 6 bases spanning the gap. The CDR3 covers 13 residues. Germline V gene lookup returns CDR1 DFQATT and CDR2 SNEGSKA (reference sequence). DNA for the CDR3: TGCAGTGCTAGTCACGGGAACACCGGGGAGCTGTTTTTT. It translates to CSASHGNTGELFF.

This chain links TRBV20-1 with TRBJ2-3, with 9 bases lining up with TRBD2. CDR3 size: 15 residues. Looked up from germline, CDR1 is DFQATT and CDR2 is SNEGSKA (reference sequence). V shed 3 bases and J 2 bases; nucleotides not matched to a gene: 6. The CDR3 region has the DNA TGCAGTGCTAGTGACCTAGCGGGATCCACAGATACGCAGTATTTT. Translation gives CSASDLAGSTDTQYF.

This clonotype turned up a few times. In DNA form, the CDR3 reads TGTGCCAGCAGACCTCACAATGGGGATACGCAGTATTTT. Its protein is CASRPHNGDTQYF. The chain employs TRBV27 and TRBJ2-3; D gene unclear. Germline V lookup: CDR1 MNHEY, CDR2 SMNVEV (reference sequence). The CDR3 covers 13 residues. Trimming cost V 6 bases and J 6 bases, with 13 bases left between them.

This clonotype has a handful of counts. This chain connects TRBV4-1 to TRBJ2-3; 10 bases align to TRBD2. V was pared by 0 bases and J by 2 bases, with 8 bases of the junction left unmatched. CDR3 length: 18 amino acids. Germline V CDR1 and CDR2: MGHRA, YSYEKL. The CDR3 DNA is TGCGCCAGCAGCCAAGATGCTGCTAGCGGGGGCCTCACAGATACGCAGTATTTT. Protein sequence: CASSQDAASGGLTDTQYF.

This chain connects TRBV12-3 or TRBV12-4 to TRBJ1-3; no reliable D call. The V end lost 7 bases, the J end lost 3 bases, and 10 bases lay between the germline ends. The CDR3 is made up of 13 amino acids. The CDR3 bases are TGTGCCAGCAAGAGAGGGTTTGGAAACACCATATATTTT. As protein: CASKRGFGNTIYF.

This clonotype was seen a few times. This sequence joins TRBV7-2 and TRBJ2-7, with a possible D match to TRBD2 (5 bases). V was cut by 4 bases and J by 5 bases, with 15 bases left in between. This CDR3 is 14 amino acids long. Germline V gene sequence: CDR1 SGHTA, CDR2 FQGNSA. In DNA form, the CDR3 reads TGTGCCAGCAGCTCTGAGGGCCCCTGGGACGAGCAGTACTTC. It is translated as CASSSEGPWDEQYF.

This chain joins TRBV11-2 and TRBJ1-1; D perhaps matches TRBD1 (5 bases). The ends were cut back, 7 bases at V and 4 bases at J, with 16 bases in the middle. CDR3 length: 14 amino acids. From germline, CDR1 is SGHAT and CDR2 FQNNGV. The CDR3 DNA reads TGTGCCAGCACTATCGGGGGGGTGGGCACTGAAGCTTTCTTT. Residues: CASTIGGVGTEAFF.